A selection of T cell receptor beta chains follows, all from one sample in a study of cytomegalovirus exposure and HLA in healthy donors. Profiled with immunoSEQ multiplex PCR; TCRdb holds only in-frame clones, not every one. The table shows fewer than 250,000 clones, with over 60% occurring only once. Sequencing was carried out using PBMCs. The receptors originated from a man in his late teens or twenties in good health and CMV-seronegative. The CDR3 runs from the conserved cysteine through the conserved F or W. D genes are given only for firm matches. A row's size may be missing; if present it is once, few, many or a size class.

D gene	V gene	CDR3 length	J gene	clone size	CDR3 DNA	CDR3 protein
TRBD2	TRBV19	14	TRBJ2-7	-	TGTGCCACGGGAGAACTAGCGGGGCCGGGAGAGCAGTACTTC	CATGELAGPGEQYF
-	TRBV29-1	14	TRBJ2-2	-	TGCAGCGCCGGAGAGGGCGAGAACACCGGGGAGCTGTTTTTT	CSAGEGENTGELFF
-	TRBV29-1	10	TRBJ1-1	-	TGCAGCGTCGGGGACACTGAAGCTTTCTTT	CSVGDTEAFF
TRBD2	TRBV19	14	TRBJ2-1	-	TGTGCCAGTAGTACCAGCGGCCGGGGGGGTGAGCAGTTCTTC	CASSTSGRGGEQFF
-	TRBV11-2	16	TRBJ1-5	few	TGTGCCAGCAGCAAAACAGGAGTCGTAAGCAATCAGCCCCAGCATTTT	CASSKTGVVSNQPQHF
-	TRBV11-3	13	TRBJ2-3	-	TGTGCCAGCAGCCAGGGCCTCACAGATACGCAGTATTTT	CASSQGLTDTQYF
TRBD1	TRBV7-9	15	TRBJ2-1	-	TGTGCCAGCAGCTTATTGACAGGGGGGGACAATGAGCAGTTCTTC	CASSLLTGGDNEQFF
-	TRBV29-1	14	TRBJ1-5	-	TGCAGCGTTGTAGATCGTTATAGCAATCAGCCCCAGCATTTT	CSVVDRYSNQPQHF
-	TRBV18	15	TRBJ1-5	once	TGTGCCAGCTCACTCTCGGCGGGGGGATATCAGCCCCAGCATTTT	CASSLSAGGYQPQHF
TRBD1	TRBV6-5	15	TRBJ2-3	once	TGTGCCAGCAGTCGACCCGACAGGGGGCGAGATACGCAGTATTTT	CASSRPDRGRDTQYF
TRBD1	TRBV9	14	TRBJ1-4	few	TGTGCCAGCAGCCTCAGGGGACAGGATGAAAAACTGTTTTTT	CASSLRGQDEKLFF
-	TRBV6-6	13	TRBJ1-2	-	TGTGCCAGCAGCCGAGCCTTTGGCTATGGCTACACCTTC	CASSRAFGYGYTF
-	TRBV7-9	11	TRBJ2-1	-	TGTGCCAGCAGCTTAGCGGGGGGGCAGTTCTTC	CASSLAGGQFF
TRBD1	TRBV7-9	14	TRBJ2-1	once	TGTGCCAGCAGCTCGGGACAGGATTACAATGAGCAGTTCTTC	CASSSGQDYNEQFF
-	TRBV11-2	16	TRBJ1-2	-	TGTGCCAGCAGCTTAGACCCAGGGAATCCCAACTATGGCTACACCTTC	CASSLDPGNPNYGYTF
-	TRBV15	18	TRBJ2-7	-	TGTGCCACCAGCAGAGAAGGGGGGACAGAATTTGAACCCTACGAGCAGTACTTC	CATSREGGTEFEPYEQYF
TRBD1	TRBV6-5	15	TRBJ1-2	-	TGTGCCAGCAGTTACTCGATGACAGGGGGAAGTGGCTACACCTTC	CASSYSMTGGSGYTF
-	TRBV5-1	14	TRBJ2-7	-	TGCGCCAGCAGCTTAAGCAGGGTTTCCTACGAGCAGTACTTC	CASSLSRVSYEQYF
TRBD1	TRBV19	14	TRBJ2-7	-	TGTGCCAGTAGTCAGGGACAGCTATACTACGAGCAGTACTTC	CASSQGQLYYEQYF
TRBD1	TRBV7-2	14	TRBJ1-1	-	TGTGCCAGCAGCTACCGGACAGGGAACACTGAAGCTTTCTTT	CASSYRTGNTEAFF
TRBD1	TRBV5-1	15	TRBJ2-3	-	TGCGCCAGCAGCGCCGGGACAGGGATCACAGATACGCAGTATTTT	CASSAGTGITDTQYF
TRBD2	TRBV7-3	20	TRBJ2-1	-	TGTGCCAGCAGCTCCCCCGGGACTAGCGGGAGTCAGGGGGGTTACAATGAGCAGTTCTTC	CASSSPGTSGSQGGYNEQFF
-	TRBV2	12	TRBJ1-2	-	TGTGCCAGCACCCAAGGTGGGGGTGGGAGGACCTTC	CASTQGGGGRTF
-	TRBV5-1	14	TRBJ2-1	-	TGCGCCAGCAGCTTGGTAGCGACCCACAATGAGCAGTTCTTC	CASSLVATHNEQFF
-	TRBV19	15	TRBJ2-1	-	TGTGCCAGTAGTATGGGGGCGGGAGTTTTAGGTGAGCAGTTCTTC	CASSMGAGVLGEQFF
-	TRBV4-2	15	TRBJ2-7	few	TGTGCCAGCAGCCTCTCAGGAGGGAGCTCCTACGAGCAGTACTTC	CASSLSGGSSYEQYF
-	TRBV7-8	15	TRBJ2-7	-	TGTGCCAGCAGCCCTGCGACTCACCCCACGGGAGAGCAGTACTTC	CASSPATHPTGEQYF
TRBD1	TRBV7-3	13	TRBJ1-1	-	TGTGCCAGCAGCTTGAACAGGGGAACTGAAGCTTTCTTT	CASSLNRGTEAFF
TRBD2	TRBV18	16	TRBJ2-4	-	TGTGCCAGCACAACGCTGGGCACTAGCGGGAAGGTCATTCAGTACTTC	CASTTLGTSGKVIQYF
TRBD1	TRBV19	11	TRBJ2-7	once	TGTGCCAGCGGGGACAGCTACGAGCAGTACTTC	CASGDSYEQYF
-	TRBV11-2	16	TRBJ2-1	-	TGTGCCAGCAGCTTATTCCGGGCAGGGGTTTACAATGAGCAGTTCTTC	CASSLFRAGVYNEQFF
-	TRBV5-6	15	TRBJ2-7	-	TGTGCCAGCAGCCCCCCCGGACAGACGAGTCGGGAGCAGTACTTC	CASSPPGQTSREQYF
TRBD1	TRBV5-4	14	TRBJ2-3	few	TGTGCCAGCAGCTATGGACAGGGCTCAGATACGCAGTATTTT	CASSYGQGSDTQYF
-	TRBV21-1	17	TRBJ1-2	-	TGTGCCAGCAGCAGGATCCCGGGACAGGGGGTTTTTTATGGCTACACCTTC	CASSRIPGQGVFYGYTF
TRBD2	TRBV5-6	14	TRBJ2-7	-	TGTGCCAGCAGCCCCGGGGAGGGTCCCTACGAGCAGTACTTC	CASSPGEGPYEQYF
-	TRBV5-1	16	TRBJ1-1	few	TGCGCCAGCAGCAAATATGCGGGGGTTCGGGACACTGAAGCTTTCTTT	CASSKYAGVRDTEAFF
TRBD2	TRBV2	17	TRBJ2-4	-	TGTGCCAGCAGGTTGGGACTAGCGAGCGGGGCCAAAAACATTCAGTACTTC	CASRLGLASGAKNIQYF
TRBD2	TRBV29-1	14	TRBJ2-1	-	TGCAGCGCAAAATCCCAGCGGGAGTCGCGGGAGCAGTTCTTC	CSAKSQRESREQFF
TRBD1	TRBV5-6	16	TRBJ1-6	-	TGTGCCAGCTGTACAGGGGGCCCGTTTCAGTATTCACCCCTCCACTTT	CASCTGGPFQYSPLHF
-	TRBV5-1	13	TRBJ2-7	-	TGCGCCAGCAGCTGGGCCGTCGGCTACGAGCAGTACTTC	CASSWAVGYEQYF
-	TRBV27	15	TRBJ2-3	-	TGTGCCAGCAGTCCCTACCTTGATCACACAGATACGCAGTATTTT	CASSPYLDHTDTQYF
-	TRBV6-5	14	TRBJ1-2	-	TGTGCCAGCACCTCGGACAGCGAAAACTATGGCTACACCTTC	CASTSDSENYGYTF
-	TRBV5-1	13	TRBJ2-2	-	TGCGCCAGCAGCGAAATCAGCGGATCGGAGCTGTTTTTT	CASSEISGSELFF
-	TRBV6-1	14	TRBJ1-4	-	TGTGCCAGCAGTAAGGACAGAAATAATGAAAAACTGTTTTTT	CASSKDRNNEKLFF
-	TRBV19	14	TRBJ2-1	-	TGTGCCAGTAGTCGGGGGAGCTCCTACAATGAGCAGTTCTTC	CASSRGSSYNEQFF
TRBD1	TRBV11-3	15	TRBJ1-1	-	TGTGCCAGCAGCTCAGCGGACAGGGCGAACACTGAAGCTTTCTTT	CASSSADRANTEAFF
-	TRBV9	15	TRBJ2-6	-	TGTGCCAGCAGCGTAGTAGACTCTGGGGCCAACGTCCTGACTTTC	CASSVVDSGANVLTF
-	TRBV7-8	14	TRBJ2-3	-	TGTGCCAGCAGACTTCAGGGGAGGGCAGATACGCAGTATTTT	CASRLQGRADTQYF
TRBD2	TRBV18	15	TRBJ2-7	few	TGTGCCAGCTCCCTCATGGGGGCGGGAGGTTCCGAGCAGTACTTC	CASSLMGAGGSEQYF
TRBD1	TRBV2	14	TRBJ2-1	-	TGTGCCAGCTTCCCGGGACAGGGCTACAATGAGCAGTTCTTC	CASFPGQGYNEQFF
-	TRBV18	12	TRBJ2-1	-	TGTGCCAGCTCACCAGACAGAAATGAGCAGTTCTTC	CASSPDRNEQFF
-	TRBV27	13	TRBJ1-2	once	TGTGCCAGCAGTCCGGGGACTTCCTATGGCTACACCTTC	CASSPGTSYGYTF
TRBD2	TRBV4-1	11	TRBJ2-7	few	TGTGCCAGCGGGAGCTCCTACGAGCAGTACTTC	CASGSSYEQYF
TRBD1	TRBV5-6	15	TRBJ1-2	-	TGTGCCAGCAGCTCCCCCGGGACAGGGTTGATCGGCTACACCTTC	CASSSPGTGLIGYTF
-	TRBV19	15	TRBJ1-5	few	TGTGCCAGTAGTACATCACAAAAACGGGTGGCGCCCCAGCATTTT	CASSTSQKRVAPQHF
TRBD1	TRBV7-9	12	TRBJ2-1	-	TGTGCCAGCAGCCCCGGACAGGGGGCGAGGTTCTTC	CASSPGQGARFF
TRBD2	TRBV9	16	TRBJ2-3	-	TGTGCCAGCAGCGTTTCCGGACTAGTAAGCACAGATACGCAGTATTTT	CASSVSGLVSTDTQYF
TRBD1	TRBV6-6	15	TRBJ1-4	-	TGTGCCAGCAGTTCATTTCAGGGGGCAGGGGAAAAACTGTTTTTT	CASSSFQGAGEKLFF
-	TRBV7-3	15	TRBJ2-5	few	TGTGCCAGCAGCTTAGCACCTACAGGGAAAGAGACCCAGTACTTC	CASSLAPTGKETQYF
-	TRBV19	13	TRBJ2-1	-	TGTGCCAGTAGTAGGACTCTATACAATGAGCAGTTCTTC	CASSRTLYNEQFF